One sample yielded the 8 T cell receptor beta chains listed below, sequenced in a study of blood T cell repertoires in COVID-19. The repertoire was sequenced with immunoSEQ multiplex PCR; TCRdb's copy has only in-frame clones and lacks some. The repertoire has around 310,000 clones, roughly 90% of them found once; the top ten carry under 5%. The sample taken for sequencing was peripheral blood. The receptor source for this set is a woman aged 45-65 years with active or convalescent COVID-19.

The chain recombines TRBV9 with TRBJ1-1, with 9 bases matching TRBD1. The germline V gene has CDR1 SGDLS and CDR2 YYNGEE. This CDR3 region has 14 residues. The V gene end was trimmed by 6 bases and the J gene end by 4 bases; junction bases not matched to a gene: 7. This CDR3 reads CASTLEGQGTEAFF. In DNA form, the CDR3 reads TGTGCCAGCACCTTAGAGGGACAGGGCACTGAAGCTTTCTTT.

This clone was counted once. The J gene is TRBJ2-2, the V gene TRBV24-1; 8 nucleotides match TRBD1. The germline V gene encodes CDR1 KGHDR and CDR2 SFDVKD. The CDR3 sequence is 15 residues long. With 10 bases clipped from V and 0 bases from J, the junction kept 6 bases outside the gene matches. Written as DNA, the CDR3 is TGTGCCACATCCTCGGGACAGGCGAACACCGGGGAGCTGTTTTTT. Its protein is CATSSGQANTGELFF.

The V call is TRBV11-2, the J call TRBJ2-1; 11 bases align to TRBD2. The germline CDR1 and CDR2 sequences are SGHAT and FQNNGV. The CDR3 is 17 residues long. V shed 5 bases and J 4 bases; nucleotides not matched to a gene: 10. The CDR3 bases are TGTGCCAGCAGCCTTGACTTACTAGCGGGGGCTTACAATGAGCAGTTCTTC. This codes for CASSLDLLAGAYNEQFF. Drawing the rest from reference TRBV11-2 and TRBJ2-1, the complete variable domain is EAGVAQSPRYKIIEKRQSVAFWCNPISGHATLYWYQQILGQGPKLLIQFQNNGVVDDSQLPKDRFSAERLKGVDSTLKIQPAKLEDSAVYLCASSLDLLAGAYNEQFFGPGTRLTVL.

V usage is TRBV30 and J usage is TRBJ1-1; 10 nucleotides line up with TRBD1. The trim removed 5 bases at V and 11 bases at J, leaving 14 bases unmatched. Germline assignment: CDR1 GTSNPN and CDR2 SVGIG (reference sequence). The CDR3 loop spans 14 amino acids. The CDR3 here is CAWVHLGQGSRAFF. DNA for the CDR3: TGTGCCTGGGTCCATCTGGGACAGGGGTCTAGGGCTTTCTTT.

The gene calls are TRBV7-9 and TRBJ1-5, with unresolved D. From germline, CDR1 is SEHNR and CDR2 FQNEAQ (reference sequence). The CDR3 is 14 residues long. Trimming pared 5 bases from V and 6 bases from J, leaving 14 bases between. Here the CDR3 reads CASSPGELGQPQHF. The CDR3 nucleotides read TGTGCCAGCAGCCCCGGGGAGTTGGGTCAGCCCCAGCATTTT. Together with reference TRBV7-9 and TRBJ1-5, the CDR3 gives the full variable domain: DTGVSQNPRHKITKRGQNVTFRCDPISEHNRLYWYRQTLGQGPEFLTYFQNEAQLEKSRLLSDRFSAERPKGSFSTLEIQRTEQGDSAMYLCASSPGELGQPQHFGDGTRLSIL.

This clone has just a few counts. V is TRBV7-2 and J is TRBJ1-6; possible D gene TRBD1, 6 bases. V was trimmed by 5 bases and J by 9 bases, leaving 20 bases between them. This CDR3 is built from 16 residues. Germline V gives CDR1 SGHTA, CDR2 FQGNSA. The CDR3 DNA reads TGTGCCAGCAGCCCTCGAGTGGGGGCAGGATTTTCACCCCTCCACTTT. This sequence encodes CASSPRVGAGFSPLHF.

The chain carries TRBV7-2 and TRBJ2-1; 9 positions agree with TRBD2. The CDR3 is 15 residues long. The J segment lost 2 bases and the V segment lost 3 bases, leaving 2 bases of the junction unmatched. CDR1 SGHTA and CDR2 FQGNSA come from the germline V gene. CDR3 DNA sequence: TGTGCCAGCAGCTTTTTAGCGGGAGCCTACAATGAGCAGTTCTTC. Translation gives CASSFLAGAYNEQFF.

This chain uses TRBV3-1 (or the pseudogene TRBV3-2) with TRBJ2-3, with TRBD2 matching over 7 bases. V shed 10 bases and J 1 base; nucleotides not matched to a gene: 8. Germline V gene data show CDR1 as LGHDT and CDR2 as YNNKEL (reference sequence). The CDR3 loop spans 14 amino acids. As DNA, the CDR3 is TGTGCCACCTCCCGCGCGGGGGGCACAGATACGCAGTATTTT. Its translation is CATSRAGGTDTQYF.